This TCR beta chain came from a study of blood T cells in healthy people across ages. Turning to the study itself: Per two T cells, template switching captured roughly one barcoded beta molecule.

Primers used in a second PCR of roughly 6 to 12 cycles were a sample-barcoded 5' primer and a J-beta primer mix. TCRdb itself ran the 5' RACE reads through MiXCR, one entry per CDR3 protein. This sample carries about 1.8 million distinct CDR3 sequences, about 49% of them seen once, and the ten largest clones take 2.1%. The sequencing input was blood. The receptor was derived from a woman aged 40 to 49 in good health.

CDR3 nucleotides: TGCGCCAGCAGCCTGGCAGAGACAAACACTGAAGCTTTCTTT. Translated, it gives CASSLAETNTEAFF. This chain links TRBV4-3 with TRBJ1-1; D ambiguous. The ends were cut back, 4 bases at V and 2 bases at J, with 11 bases in the middle. The germline V gene has CDR1 LGHNA and CDR2 YSLEER. The CDR3 loop spans 14 amino acids.